The clone carrying this T cell receptor (beta chain) is medium-sized by share. Its antigen is unidentified. The data originate from a study of tumor-infiltrating lymphocytes in localized non-small cell lung cancer. Study outcomes and limitations: Compared with uninvolved lung, tumors showed higher T cell infiltration by TCRbeta sequencing. Different pieces of the same tissue went to different assays, confounding technical variation with intratumor heterogeneity.

This CDR3 has 13 amino acids. J gave up 4 bases and V 6 bases, and 3 bases lay outside the gene matches. Germline V lookup: CDR1 MNHEY, CDR2 SMNVEV (reference sequence). Repertoires were generated with immunoSEQ multiplex PCR, while TCRdb's copy carries only in-frame clones and drops some. This table holds 7,000 to 9,000 clones, over 50% found once. The J gene is TRBJ2-7, the V gene TRBV27, with 10 bases aligning to TRBD1. The sequencing sample was made of lung tumor tissue. The receptor comes from a human donor with non-small cell lung cancer. DNA of the CDR3: TGTGCCAGCAGCGACAGGGGGCTTTACGAGCAGTACTTC. It codes for CASSDRGLYEQYF.